This T cell receptor beta chain emerged from a study of blood T cell repertoires in COVID-19. Germline values: CDR1 MDHEN, CDR2 SYDVKM. V shed 7 bases, J shed 7 bases, and the junction held 14 bases outside the gene matches. CDR3 size: 16 residues. In the source study's methods: Nucleated cell number was recorded as an estimate derived from reference gene primer amplification. The table came from immunoSEQ multiplex PCR; TCRdb's copy has only in-frame clones and leaves some out. The DNA was the basis for D and trimming; V, J and clone size are from that table. This table holds 200,000 to 250,000 clones, 65% to 90% found once.

Input material: peripheral blood. The receptor was derived from a man in his fifties with active or convalescent COVID-19. V is TRBV28 and J is TRBJ1-5, with 9 nucleotides matching TRBD1. The CDR3 bases are TGTGCCAGCACCGAACCGGGACAGGGATATTTGCAGCCCCAGCATTTT. As protein: CASTEPGQGYLQPQHF. Together with reference TRBV28 and TRBJ1-5, the CDR3 gives the full variable domain: DVKVTQSSRYLVKRTGEKVFLECVQDMDHENMFWYRQDPGLGLRLIYFSYDVKMKEKGDIPEGYSVSREKKERFSLILESASTNQTSMYLCASTEPGQGYLQPQHFGDGTRLSIL.